The 9 T cell receptor beta chains given below trace back to one sample, sequenced in a study of OX40 agonist ivuxolimab in advanced cancers. Assay: immunoSEQ multiplex PCR; the TCRdb copy retains only in-frame clones and omits some. Of 50,000 or so clones listed, approximately 86% are singletons. Here the sequenced sample was CD4+ or CD8+ T cells sorted from blood, taken in a trial of the OX40 agonist ivuxolimab. The receptors originated from an adult with an advanced solid tumor such as melanoma, head and neck, liver or kidney cancer.

The chain recombines TRBV4-2 with TRBJ2-1; tentatively, D is TRBD2 (6 bases). Trimming removed 6 bases from V and 0 bases from J, with 15 bases in between. The CDR3 loop spans 16 amino acids. Per the germline V gene, CDR1 is LGHNA and CDR2 is YNFKEQ. CDR3 DNA: TGTGCCAGCAGGGGGGGAGAGGGCCCCTCCTACAATGAGCAGTTCTTC. This codes for CASRGGEGPSYNEQFF.

The rearrangement links TRBV10-3 to TRBJ2-2; maybe TRBD1 (5 bases). CDR1 is ENHRY and CDR2 is SYGVKD in the germline V gene. The CDR3 covers 14 residues. The ends were cut back, 0 bases at V and 7 bases at J, with 9 bases in the middle. The CDR3 spells CAISESRTSGELFF. The CDR3 coding sequence is TGTGCCATCAGTGAGTCGAGGACAAGCGGGGAGCTGTTTTTT.

This clone came up a few times. CDR3 protein: CASGGGQTNTEAFF. In nucleotides, the CDR3 is TGTGCCAGCGGTGGGGGGCAGACGAACACTGAAGCTTTCTTT. The chain has TRBV2 and TRBJ1-1, with a possible D match to TRBD1 (6 bases). The germline gives CDR1 SNHLY, CDR2 FYNNEI. Trimming stripped 8 bases from V and 1 base from J, with 14 bases between. The CDR3 loop spans 14 amino acids. The whole variable domain, filled in from reference TRBV2 and TRBJ1-1, reads EPEVTQTPSHQVTQMGQEVILRCVPISNHLYFYWYRQILGQKVEFLVSFYNNEISEKSEIFDDQFSVERPDGSNFTLKIRSTKLEDSAMYFCASGGGQTNTEAFFGQGTRLTVV.

The chain employs TRBV7-9 and TRBJ2-7; D is uncertain. Germline V lookup: CDR1 SEHNR, CDR2 FQNEAQ (reference sequence). The V end lost 2 bases, the J end lost 7 bases, and 9 bases lay between the germline ends. The CDR3 consists of 12 residues. The CDR3 DNA reads TGTGCCAGCAGCTTATCCCCCCTAGAGCAGTACTTC. Amino acid sequence: CASSLSPLEQYF.

The CDR3 loop reads CASHLDARYGYTF. The CDR3 DNA reads TGTGCCAGCCACCTGGACGCTCGCTATGGCTACACCTTC. J is TRBJ1-2 and V is TRBV2; D uncertain. Trimming took 8 bases from V and 4 from J, leaving 14 bases between them. Germline V CDR1 and CDR2: SNHLY, FYNNEI. The CDR3 is 13 amino acids.

The J gene is TRBJ2-7, the V gene TRBV13, with a possible D match to TRBD1 (6 bases). V shed 3 bases and J shed 7 bases, with 22 bases lying between them. The CDR3 runs 16 residues. Germline-derived CDR1 and CDR2 are PRHDT and FYEKMQ (reference sequence). The CDR3 reads CASSLGAGDDLAEQYF. The CDR3 bases are TGTGCCAGCAGCTTGGGGGCCGGAGATGACTTAGCTGAGCAGTACTTC.

This chain uses TRBV6-6 with TRBJ1-1; maybe TRBD1 (5 bases). The ends were cut back, 6 bases at V and 0 bases at J, with 11 bases in the middle. CDR3 size: 14 residues. CDR1 is MNHNY and CDR2 is SVGAGI in the germline V gene (reference sequence). CDR3 DNA sequence: TGTGCCAGCAGCCAACCGGACATGAACACTGAAGCTTTCTTT. Its translation is CASSQPDMNTEAFF.

The chain employs TRBV7-2 and TRBJ2-7; D not certain. Germline V gene sequence: CDR1 SGHTA, CDR2 FQGNSA. V lost 8 bases and J 1 base, leaving 18 bases between the germline ends. This CDR3 is built from 15 residues. CDR3 loop: CASGVRRATSYEQYF. CDR3 bases: TGTGCCAGCGGCGTCCGTCGCGCGACGTCCTACGAGCAGTACTTC.

The rearrangement joins TRBV9 to TRBJ1-2; 8 nucleotides agree with TRBD1. J gave up 7 bases and V 2 bases, and 7 bases lay outside the gene matches. This CDR3 is 14 amino acids long. Per germline, CDR1 SGDLS and CDR2 YYNGEE. CDR3 in DNA: TGTGCCAGCAGCGTCTCAGGGGGCTGGGGTGGCTACACCTTC. It is translated as CASSVSGGWGGYTF.